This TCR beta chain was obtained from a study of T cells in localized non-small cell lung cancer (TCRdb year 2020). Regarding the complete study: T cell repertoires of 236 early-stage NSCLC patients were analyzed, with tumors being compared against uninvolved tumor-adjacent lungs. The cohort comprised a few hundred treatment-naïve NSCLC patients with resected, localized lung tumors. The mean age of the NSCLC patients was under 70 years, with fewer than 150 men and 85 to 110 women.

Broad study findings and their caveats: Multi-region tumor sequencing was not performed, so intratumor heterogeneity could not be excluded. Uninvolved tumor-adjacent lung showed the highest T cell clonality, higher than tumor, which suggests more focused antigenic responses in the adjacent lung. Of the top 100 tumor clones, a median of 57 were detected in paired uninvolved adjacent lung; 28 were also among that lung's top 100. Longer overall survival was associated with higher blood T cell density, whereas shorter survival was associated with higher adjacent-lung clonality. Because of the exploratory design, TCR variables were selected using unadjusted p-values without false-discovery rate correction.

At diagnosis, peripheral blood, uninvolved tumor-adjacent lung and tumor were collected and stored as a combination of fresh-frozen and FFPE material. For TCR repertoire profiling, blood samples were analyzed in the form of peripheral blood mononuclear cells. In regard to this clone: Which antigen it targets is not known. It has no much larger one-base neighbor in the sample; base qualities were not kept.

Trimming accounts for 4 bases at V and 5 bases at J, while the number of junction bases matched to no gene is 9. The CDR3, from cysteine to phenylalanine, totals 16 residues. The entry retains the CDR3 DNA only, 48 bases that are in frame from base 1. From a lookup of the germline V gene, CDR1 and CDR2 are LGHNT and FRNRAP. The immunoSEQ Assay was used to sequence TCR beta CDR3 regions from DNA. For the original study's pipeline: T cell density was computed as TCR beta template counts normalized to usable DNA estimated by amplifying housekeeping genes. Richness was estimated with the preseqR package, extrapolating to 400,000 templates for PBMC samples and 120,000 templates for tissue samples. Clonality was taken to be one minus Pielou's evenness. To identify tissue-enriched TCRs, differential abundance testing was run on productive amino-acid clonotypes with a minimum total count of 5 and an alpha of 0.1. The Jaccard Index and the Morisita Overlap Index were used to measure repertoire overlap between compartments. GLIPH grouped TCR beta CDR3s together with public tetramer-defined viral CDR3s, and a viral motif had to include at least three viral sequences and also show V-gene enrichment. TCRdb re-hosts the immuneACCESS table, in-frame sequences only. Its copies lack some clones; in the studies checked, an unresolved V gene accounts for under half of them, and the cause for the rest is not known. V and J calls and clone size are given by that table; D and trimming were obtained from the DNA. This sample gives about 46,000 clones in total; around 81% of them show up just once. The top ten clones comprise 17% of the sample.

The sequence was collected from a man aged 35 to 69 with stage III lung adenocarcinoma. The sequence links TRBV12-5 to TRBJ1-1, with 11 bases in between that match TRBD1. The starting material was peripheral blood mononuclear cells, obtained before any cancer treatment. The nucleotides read TGTGCTAGTGGTTCGAACGTGGGACAGGGGGTTACTGAAGCTTTCTTT. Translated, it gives CASGSNVGQGVTEAFF.